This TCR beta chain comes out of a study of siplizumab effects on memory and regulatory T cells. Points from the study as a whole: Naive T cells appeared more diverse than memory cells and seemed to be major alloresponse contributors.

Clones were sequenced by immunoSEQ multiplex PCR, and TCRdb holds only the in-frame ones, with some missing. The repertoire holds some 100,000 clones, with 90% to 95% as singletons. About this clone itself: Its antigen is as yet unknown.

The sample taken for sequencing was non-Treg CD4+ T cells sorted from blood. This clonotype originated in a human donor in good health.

The chain's CDR3 is CASSALAGGLYNEQFF. CDR3 in DNA: TGTGCCAGCAGCGCTTTAGCGGGAGGGCTATACAATGAGCAGTTCTTC. The V gene is TRBV7-2, the J gene TRBJ2-1; TRBD2 agrees at 11 bases. From germline, CDR1 is SGHTA and CDR2 FQGNSA. The junction had 7 bases not matched to a gene; V was cut back by 5 bases and J by 4 bases. CDR3 length equals 16 residues.